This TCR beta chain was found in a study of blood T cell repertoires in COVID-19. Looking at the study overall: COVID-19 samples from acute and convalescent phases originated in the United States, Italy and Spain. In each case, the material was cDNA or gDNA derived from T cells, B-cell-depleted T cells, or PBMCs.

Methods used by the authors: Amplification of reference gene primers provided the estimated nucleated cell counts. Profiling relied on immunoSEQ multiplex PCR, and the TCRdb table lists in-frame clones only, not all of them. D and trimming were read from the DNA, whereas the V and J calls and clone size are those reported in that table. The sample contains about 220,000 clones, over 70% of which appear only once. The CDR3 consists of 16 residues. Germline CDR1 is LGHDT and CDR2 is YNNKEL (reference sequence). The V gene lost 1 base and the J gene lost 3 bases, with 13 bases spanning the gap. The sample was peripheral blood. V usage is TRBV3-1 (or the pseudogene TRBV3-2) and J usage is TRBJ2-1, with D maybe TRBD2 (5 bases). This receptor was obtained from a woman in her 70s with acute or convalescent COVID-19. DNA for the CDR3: TGTGCCAGCAGCCAAGCCGCCGACGGGAACTACAATGAGCAGTTCTTC. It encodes CASSQAADGNYNEQFF.